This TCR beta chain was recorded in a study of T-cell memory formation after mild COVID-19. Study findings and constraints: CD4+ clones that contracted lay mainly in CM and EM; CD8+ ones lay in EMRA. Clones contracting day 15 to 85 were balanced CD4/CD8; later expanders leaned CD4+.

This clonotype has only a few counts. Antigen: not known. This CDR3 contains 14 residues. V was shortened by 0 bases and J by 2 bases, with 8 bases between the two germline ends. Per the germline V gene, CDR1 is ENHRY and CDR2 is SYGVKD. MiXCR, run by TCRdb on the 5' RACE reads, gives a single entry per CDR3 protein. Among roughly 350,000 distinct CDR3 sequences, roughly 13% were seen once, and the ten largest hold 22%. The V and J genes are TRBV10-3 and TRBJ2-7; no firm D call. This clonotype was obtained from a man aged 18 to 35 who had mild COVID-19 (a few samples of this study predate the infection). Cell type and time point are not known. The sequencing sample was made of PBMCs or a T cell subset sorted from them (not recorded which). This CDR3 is CAISESHRPYEQYV. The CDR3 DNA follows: TGTGCCATCAGTGAGTCGCATCGACCCTACGAGCAGTACGTC.